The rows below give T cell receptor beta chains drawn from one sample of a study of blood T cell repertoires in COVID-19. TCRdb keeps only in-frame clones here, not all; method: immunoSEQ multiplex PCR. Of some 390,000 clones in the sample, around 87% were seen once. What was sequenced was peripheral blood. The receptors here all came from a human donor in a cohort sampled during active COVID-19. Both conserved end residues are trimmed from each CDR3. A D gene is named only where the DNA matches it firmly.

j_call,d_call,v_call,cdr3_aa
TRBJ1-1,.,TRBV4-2,ASRGGGGTEAF
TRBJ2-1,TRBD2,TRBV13,ASSSSLGLAGRNEQF
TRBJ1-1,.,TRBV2,ASSPGRGGGGTEAF
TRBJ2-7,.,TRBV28,AIRSRGKEQY
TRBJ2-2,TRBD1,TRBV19,ASSATGGRNTGELF
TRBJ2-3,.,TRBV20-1,SAIDRSGLWSTDTQY
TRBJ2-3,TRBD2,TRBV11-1,ASSSGLAGASDTQY
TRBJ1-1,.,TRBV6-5,ASSSRRVNTEAF
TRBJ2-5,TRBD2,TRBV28,ASSPGLAGVGETQY
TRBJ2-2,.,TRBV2,ASRIDTGYPGELF
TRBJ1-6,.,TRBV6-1,ASSESGNSPLH
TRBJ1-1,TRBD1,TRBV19,ASSIKGQGEEAF
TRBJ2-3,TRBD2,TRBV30,AWSADGGLADSTDTQY
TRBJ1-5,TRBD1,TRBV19,ASSPRTGQFNQPQH
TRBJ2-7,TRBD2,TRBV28,ASSSQPRWDWGLAGERRVYEQY
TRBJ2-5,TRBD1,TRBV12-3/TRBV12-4,ASSFGQAQY
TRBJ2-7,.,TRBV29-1,SAGEAYEQY
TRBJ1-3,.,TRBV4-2,ASSPPRQTGFGNTIY
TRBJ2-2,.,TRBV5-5,ASRPWVGGNIGELF
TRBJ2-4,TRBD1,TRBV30,AWSDYRGLAKNIQY
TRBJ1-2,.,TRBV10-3,AIRGRDGYT
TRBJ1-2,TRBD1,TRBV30,AWSDRGKKRGD
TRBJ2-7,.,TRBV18,ASSRDNPGNYEQY
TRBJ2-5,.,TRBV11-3,ASSLTGETQY
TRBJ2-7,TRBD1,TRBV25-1,ASSESGGTRNEQY
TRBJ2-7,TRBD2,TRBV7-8,ASSRTSGTYEQY
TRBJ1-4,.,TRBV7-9,ASSSPQGVGGRMSEKLF
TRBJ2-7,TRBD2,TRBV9,ASSPTSGTGGYEQY
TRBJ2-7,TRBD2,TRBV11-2,ASSPGTSGYEQY
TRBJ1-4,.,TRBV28,ASRRGTNEKLF
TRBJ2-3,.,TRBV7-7,ASSPDRTDTQY
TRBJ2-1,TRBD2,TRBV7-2,ASSSGLAVYNEQF
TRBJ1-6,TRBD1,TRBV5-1,ASSPGQGNSPLH
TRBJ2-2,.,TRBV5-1,ASSLGQTYTGELF
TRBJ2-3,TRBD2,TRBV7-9,ASSLSGGMSTDTQY
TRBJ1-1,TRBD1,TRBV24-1,ATSDHPGQGCNNTEAF
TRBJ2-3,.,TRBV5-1,ASSLDGIAVRADTQY
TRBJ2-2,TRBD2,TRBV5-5,ASSLRGDAGELF
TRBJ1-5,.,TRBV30,AWSHKGRGGNQPQH
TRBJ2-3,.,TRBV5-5,ASSLAGLVTDTQY
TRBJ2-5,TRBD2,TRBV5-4,ASSLTSGKQETQY